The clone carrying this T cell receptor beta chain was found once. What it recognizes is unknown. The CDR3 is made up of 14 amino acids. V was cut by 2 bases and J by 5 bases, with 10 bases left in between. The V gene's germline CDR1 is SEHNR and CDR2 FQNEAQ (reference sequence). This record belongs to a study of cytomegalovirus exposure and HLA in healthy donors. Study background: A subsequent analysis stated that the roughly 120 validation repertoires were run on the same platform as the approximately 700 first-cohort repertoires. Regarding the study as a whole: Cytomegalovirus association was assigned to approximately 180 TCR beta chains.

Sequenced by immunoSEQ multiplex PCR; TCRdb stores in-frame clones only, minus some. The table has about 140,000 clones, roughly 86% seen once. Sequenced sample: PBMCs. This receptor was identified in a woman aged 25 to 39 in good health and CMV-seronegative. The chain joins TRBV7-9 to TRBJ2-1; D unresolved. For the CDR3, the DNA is TGTGCCAGCAGCTTAACTTCTCGGGACAATGAGCAGTTCTTC. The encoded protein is CASSLTSRDNEQFF.